Listed here are 16 T cell receptor beta chains from one sample, sequenced in a study of CXCR3-negative and CXCR3-positive naive CD8 T cells. In preparing the TRB cDNA libraries, 5' RACE with UMI labels was used. TCRdb processed the 5' RACE reads again and assigns one entry to each CDR3 protein, with no DNA. The sample data list 6,000 or so distinct CDR3 sequences. Their target antigens are unknown. Overall study results and limits: Naive CXCR3-positive cells had TRB CDR3s more hydrophobic than those of CXCR3-negative naive cells.

Sequenced material: naive CXCR3+ CD8+ T cells from blood. Subset in this sample: CD45RO-CCR7+CD27+CD95- naive CD8+ T cells expressing CXCR3 (TNR3+). The source of these receptors is a human donor in good health. Some clones in this sample may be carry-over from other donors' samples.

J is TRBJ2-2 and V is TRBV29-1; the D call from TCRdb, TRBD2, cannot be confirmed without DNA. The germline CDR1 and CDR2 sequences are SQVTM and ANQGSEA. The CDR3 is made up of 16 amino acids. The CDR3 loop reads CSVVSSGRSNTGELFF.

This clonotype is deemed medium-sized (0.01 to 0.1%) by its frequency. V gene TRBV20-1 combines with J gene TRBJ2-1. The CDR3 loop spans 11 amino acids. Germline assignment: CDR1 DFQATT and CDR2 SNEGSKA (reference sequence). This CDR3 reads CSARTYNEQFF.

CDR3 region: CASSDRDTGTDTQYF. The genes are TRBV7-8 and TRBJ2-3; TCRdb indicates TRBD1, and absent DNA this call remains unverified. The CDR3 totals 15 residues. The germline gives CDR1 SGHVS, CDR2 FQNEAQ.

The V call is TRBV29-1, the J call TRBJ2-7; TCRdb returns TRBD2, unconfirmable since there is no DNA. CDR1 SQVTM and CDR2 ANQGSEA come from the germline V gene. This CDR3 has 14 amino acids. The chain's CDR3 is CSVVGQDSSYEQYF.

The chain has TRBV29-1 and TRBJ2-7; the D call from TCRdb, TRBD1, cannot be confirmed without DNA. CDR3 size: 12 residues. The germline V gene has CDR1 SQVTM and CDR2 ANQGSEA. The CDR3 loop reads CSVEDQGYEQYF.

In terms of frequency, this clonotype is medium-sized. The chain employs TRBV12-3 or TRBV12-4 and TRBJ1-1; TCRdb selects TRBD1, and the lack of DNA leaves this call unchecked. The CDR3 loop spans 15 amino acids. The CDR3 is CASRNRDTQNTEAFF.

The V and J genes are TRBV14 and TRBJ2-3; checking the TCRdb D call of TRBD2 is not possible without DNA. The CDR3 sequence is 15 residues long. The germline CDR1 and CDR2 sequences are SGHDN and FVKESK. The CDR3 reads CASSQGTSGTDTQYF. The whole variable domain, remainder taken from reference TRBV14 and TRBJ2-3, is EAGVTQFPSHSVIEKGQTVTLRCDPISGHDNLYWYRRVMGKEIKFLLHFVKESKQDESGMPNNRFLAERTGGTYSTLKVQPAELEDSGVYFCASSQGTSGTDTQYFGPGTRLTVL.

In terms of frequency, this clonotype is medium-sized. The V call is TRBV12-3 or TRBV12-4, the J call TRBJ2-1. This CDR3 has 13 amino acids. This chain's CDR3 is CASSLFSYNEQFF.

The rearrangement uses TRBV10-2 and TRBJ2-2. CDR3 size: 17 residues. Germline V CDR1 and CDR2: WSHSY, SAAADI. The CDR3 is CASSEDGLTVNTGELFF.

This chain joins TRBV7-9 and TRBJ1-4; the D call from TCRdb, TRBD1, cannot be confirmed without DNA. In germline, CDR1 is SEHNR, CDR2 FQNEAQ (reference sequence). The length of the CDR3 is 17 residues. CDR3 region: CASSFAGQGRFNEKLFF.

This rearrangement joins TRBV29-1 to TRBJ2-3; TCRdb gives TRBD1 as the D gene, but with no DNA this cannot be confirmed. Germline V gene sequence: CDR1 SQVTM, CDR2 ANQGSEA. The length of the CDR3 is 12 residues. CDR3 region: CSVPWGADTQYF.

This clonotype is medium-sized by frequency. The chain has TRBV29-1 and TRBJ1-3; TCRdb selects TRBD1, and the lack of DNA leaves this call unchecked. Germline V lookup: CDR1 SQVTM, CDR2 ANQGSEA. The CDR3 length is 16 residues. The CDR3 region is CSVVVTGQGSGNTIYF. The full variable domain, with the rest looked up from reference TRBV29-1 and TRBJ1-3, is SAVISQKPSRDICQRGTSLTIQCQVDSQVTMMFWYRQQPGQSLTLIATANQGSEATYESGFVIDKFPISRPNLTFSTLTVSNMSPEDSSIYLCSVVVTGQGSGNTIYFGEGSWLTVV.

The V gene is TRBV29-1, the J gene TRBJ2-3; the D call of TRBD2 rests on TCRdb alone, since no DNA is present to check it. CDR3 length: 12 amino acids. The V gene's germline CDR1 is SQVTM and CDR2 ANQGSEA. The CDR3: CSVAVEADTQYF.

This chain connects TRBV2 to TRBJ2-5; the TCRdb call, TRBD1, lacks DNA for checking. The germline V gene has CDR1 SNHLY and CDR2 FYNNEI. The CDR3 is 14 residues long. The CDR3 is CASSEPRDQETQYF.

This chain uses TRBV29-1 with TRBJ2-1. This CDR3 is 11 amino acids long. CDR1 and CDR2 (germline): SQVTM, ANQGSEA. The CDR3 reads CSVTIRDEQFF.

By frequency, this clonotype registers medium-sized (0.01 to 0.1%). The chain links TRBV7-2 to TRBJ1-1; TCRdb names TRBD1, which stays unverified in the absence of DNA. The CDR3 is 15 residues long. Germline CDR1 reads SGHTA; CDR2 reads FQGNSA. The chain's CDR3 is CASSLGGRVLTEAFF.